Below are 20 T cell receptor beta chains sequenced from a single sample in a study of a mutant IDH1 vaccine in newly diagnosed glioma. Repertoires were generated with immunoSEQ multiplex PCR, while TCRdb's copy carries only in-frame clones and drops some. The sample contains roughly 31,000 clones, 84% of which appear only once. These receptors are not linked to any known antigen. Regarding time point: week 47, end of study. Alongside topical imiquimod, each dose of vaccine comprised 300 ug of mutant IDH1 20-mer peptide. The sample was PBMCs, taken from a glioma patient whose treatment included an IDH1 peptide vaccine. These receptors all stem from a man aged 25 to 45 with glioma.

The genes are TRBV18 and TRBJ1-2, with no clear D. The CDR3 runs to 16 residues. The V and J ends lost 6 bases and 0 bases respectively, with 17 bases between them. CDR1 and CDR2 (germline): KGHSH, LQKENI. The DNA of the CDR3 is TGTGCCAGCTCCCCTGAGAAGGAGGCTACTAACTATGGCTACACCTTC. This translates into CASSPEKEATNYGYTF.

This CDR3 is CAISADRIYGYTF. The CDR3 DNA reads as TGTGCCATCAGTGCTGACAGGATCTATGGCTACACCTTC. This chain connects TRBV10-3 to TRBJ1-2; the D gene is possibly TRBD1 (6 bases). This CDR3 is 13 amino acids long. Trimming took 4 bases from V and 4 from J, leaving 10 bases between them. CDR1 and CDR2 from the germline V gene are ENHRY and SYGVKD.

CDR3 coding DNA: TGTGCCTGGAGAAGGCGAGGGACAACGAACACCGGGGAGCTGTTTTTT. Its translation: CAWRRRGTTNTGELFF. The chain uses TRBV30 and TRBJ2-2; a possible D gene is TRBD1 (6 bases). The CDR3 has 16 amino acids. Looked up from germline, CDR1 is GTSNPN and CDR2 is SVGIG (reference sequence). Trimming pared 3 bases from V and 0 bases from J, leaving 14 bases between.

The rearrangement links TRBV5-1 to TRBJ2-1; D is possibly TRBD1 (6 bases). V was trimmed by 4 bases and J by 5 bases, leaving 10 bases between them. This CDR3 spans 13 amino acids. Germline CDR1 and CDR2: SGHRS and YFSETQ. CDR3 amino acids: CASSIGQNNEQFF. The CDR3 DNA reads TGCGCCAGCAGCATAGGACAGAACAATGAGCAGTTCTTC.

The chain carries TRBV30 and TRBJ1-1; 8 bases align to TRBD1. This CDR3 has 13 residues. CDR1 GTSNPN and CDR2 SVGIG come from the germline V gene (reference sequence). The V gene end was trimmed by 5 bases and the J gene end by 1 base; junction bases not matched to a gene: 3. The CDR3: CAWDTGGNTEAFF. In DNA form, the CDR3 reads TGTGCCTGGGATACAGGGGGGAACACTGAAGCTTTCTTT.

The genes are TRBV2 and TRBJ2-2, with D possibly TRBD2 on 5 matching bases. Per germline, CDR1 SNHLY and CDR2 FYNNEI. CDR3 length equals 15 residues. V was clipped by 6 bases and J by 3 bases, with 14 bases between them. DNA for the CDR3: TGTGCCAGCAGCCCCCCTCAGCGGTACACCGGGGAGCTGTTTTTT. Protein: CASSPPQRYTGELFF.

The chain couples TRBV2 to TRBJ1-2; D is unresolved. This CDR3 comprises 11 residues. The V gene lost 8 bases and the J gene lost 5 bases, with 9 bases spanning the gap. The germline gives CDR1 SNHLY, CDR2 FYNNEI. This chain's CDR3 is CASGVAYGYTF. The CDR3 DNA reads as TGTGCCAGCGGGGTGGCGTATGGCTACACCTTC.

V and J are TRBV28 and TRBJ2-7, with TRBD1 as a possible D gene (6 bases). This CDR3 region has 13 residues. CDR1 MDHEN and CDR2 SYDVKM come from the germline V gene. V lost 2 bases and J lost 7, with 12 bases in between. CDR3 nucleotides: TGTGCCAGCAGTTTAAAGGGGGATTCGGAGCAGTACTTC. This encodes CASSLKGDSEQYF.

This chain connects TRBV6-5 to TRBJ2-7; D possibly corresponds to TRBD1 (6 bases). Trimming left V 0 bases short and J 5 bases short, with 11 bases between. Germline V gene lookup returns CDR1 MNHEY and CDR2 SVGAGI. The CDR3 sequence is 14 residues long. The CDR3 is CASSYSNRVHEQYF. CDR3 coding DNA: TGTGCCAGCAGTTACTCGAACAGGGTCCACGAGCAGTACTTC.

CDR3 coding DNA: TGTGCCTGGAGTGTACCCGGGGTGGGTGAGCAGTTCTTC. Translated, it gives CAWSVPGVGEQFF. V is TRBV30 and J is TRBJ2-1; tentatively, D is TRBD2 (5 bases). With 0 bases removed from V and 9 bases from J, the gap between germline ends came to 12 bases. The CDR3 spans 13 residues. Germline V CDR1 and CDR2: GTSNPN, SVGIG (reference sequence).

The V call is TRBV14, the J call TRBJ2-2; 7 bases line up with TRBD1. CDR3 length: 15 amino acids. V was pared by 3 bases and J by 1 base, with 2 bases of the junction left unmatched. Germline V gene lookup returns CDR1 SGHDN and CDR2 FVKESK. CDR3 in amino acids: CASSQNRGNTGELFF. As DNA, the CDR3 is TGTGCCAGCAGCCAGAACAGGGGGAACACCGGGGAGCTGTTTTTT.

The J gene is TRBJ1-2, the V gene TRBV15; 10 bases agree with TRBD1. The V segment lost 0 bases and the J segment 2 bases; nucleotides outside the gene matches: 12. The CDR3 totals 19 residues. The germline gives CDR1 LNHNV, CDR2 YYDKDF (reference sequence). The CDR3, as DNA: TGTGCCACCAGCAGAGAGAGACAGGGGGCGATCAATTCAAACTATGGCTACACCTTC. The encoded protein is CATSRERQGAINSNYGYTF. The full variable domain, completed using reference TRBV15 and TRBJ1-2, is DAMVIQNPRYQVTQFGKPVTLSCSQTLNHNVMYWYQQKSSQAPKLLFHYYDKDFNNEADTPDNFQSRRPNTSFCFLDIRSPGLGDTAMYLCATSRERQGAINSNYGYTFGSGTRLTVV.

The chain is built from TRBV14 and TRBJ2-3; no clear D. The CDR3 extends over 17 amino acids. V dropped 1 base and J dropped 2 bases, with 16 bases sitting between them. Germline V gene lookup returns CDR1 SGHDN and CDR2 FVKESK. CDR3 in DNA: TGTGCCAGCAGCCAAGGGTTCGGCGGACCCTACACAGATACGCAGTATTTT. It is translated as CASSQGFGGPYTDTQYF.

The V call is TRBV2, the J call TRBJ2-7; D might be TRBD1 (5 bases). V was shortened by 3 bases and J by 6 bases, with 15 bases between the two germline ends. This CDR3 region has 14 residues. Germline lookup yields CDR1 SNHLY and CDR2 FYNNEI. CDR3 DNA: TGTGCCAGCAGTGAGGGGCAGGGATGGTCCGAGCAGTACTTC. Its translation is CASSEGQGWSEQYF.

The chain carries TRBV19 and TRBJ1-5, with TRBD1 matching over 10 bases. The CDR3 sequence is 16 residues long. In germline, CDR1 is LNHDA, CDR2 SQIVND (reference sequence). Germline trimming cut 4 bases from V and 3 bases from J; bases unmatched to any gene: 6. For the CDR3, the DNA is TGTGCCAGTAGTACCCGGACAGGGGGTTTCAATCAGCCCCAGCATTTT. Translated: CASSTRTGGFNQPQHF.

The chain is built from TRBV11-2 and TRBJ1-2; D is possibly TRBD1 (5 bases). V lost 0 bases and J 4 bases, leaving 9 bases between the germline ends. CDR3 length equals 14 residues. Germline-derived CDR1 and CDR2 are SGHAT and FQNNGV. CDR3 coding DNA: TGTGCCAGCAGCTTAGACAGGGACTTCTATGGCTACACCTTC. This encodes CASSLDRDFYGYTF.

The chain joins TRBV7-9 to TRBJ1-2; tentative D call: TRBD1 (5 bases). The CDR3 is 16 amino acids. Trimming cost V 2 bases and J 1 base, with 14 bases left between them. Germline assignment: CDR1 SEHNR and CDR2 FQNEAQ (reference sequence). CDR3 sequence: CASSLILDNGNYGYTF. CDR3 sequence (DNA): TGTGCCAGCAGCTTAATCTTGGACAATGGTAACTATGGCTACACCTTC.

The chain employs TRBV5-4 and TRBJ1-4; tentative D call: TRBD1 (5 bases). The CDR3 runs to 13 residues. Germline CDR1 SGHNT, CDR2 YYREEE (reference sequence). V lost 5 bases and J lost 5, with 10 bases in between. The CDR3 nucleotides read TGTGCCAGCAGGCCGGACACCAATGAAAAACTGTTTTTT. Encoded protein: CASRPDTNEKLFF.

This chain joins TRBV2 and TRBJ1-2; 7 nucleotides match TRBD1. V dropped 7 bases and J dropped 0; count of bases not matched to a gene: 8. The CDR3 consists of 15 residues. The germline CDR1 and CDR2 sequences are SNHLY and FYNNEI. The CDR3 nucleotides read TGTGCCAGCACCAGACAGGGTCGGTCTAACTATGGCTACACCTTC. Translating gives CASTRQGRSNYGYTF.

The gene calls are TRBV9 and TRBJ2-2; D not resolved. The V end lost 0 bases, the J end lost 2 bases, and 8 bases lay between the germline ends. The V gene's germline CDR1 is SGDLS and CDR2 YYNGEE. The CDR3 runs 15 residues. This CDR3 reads CASSVAGGNTGELFF. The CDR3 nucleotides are TGTGCCAGCAGCGTAGCGGGCGGAAACACCGGGGAGCTGTTTTTT.